These 30 T cell receptor beta chains were sequenced from one sample in a study of beta chain features in type 1 diabetes. TCRB transcripts that were expressed got sequenced, as all of the isolated RNA had been reverse transcribed. The assay was immunoSEQ multiplex PCR, and TCRdb's table has in-frame clones only and misses some. The table includes under 400,000 clones, around 15% detected once. Material for sequencing was central memory CD4+ T cells from blood. These receptors all come from a man aged 30-40 years in good health.

This clone has a handful of counts. The genes are TRBV7-2 and TRBJ1-1; maybe TRBD1 (5 bases). CDR1 and CDR2 (germline): SGHTA, FQGNSA. V gave up 5 bases and J gave up 1 base, with 11 bases separating them. There are 14 residues in the CDR3. The CDR3 DNA is TGTGCCAGCAGCCTCGGGGGGAAGAACACTGAAGCTTTCTTT. It is translated as CASSLGGKNTEAFF. Based on the CDR3 plus reference TRBV7-2 and TRBJ1-1, the full variable domain is GAGVSQSPSNKVTEKGKDVELRCDPISGHTALYWYRQSLGQGLEFLIYFQGNSAPDKSGLPSDRFSAERTGGSVSTLTIQRTQQEDSAVYLCASSLGGKNTEAFFGQGTRLTVV.

This clone was recorded at least ten times. The CDR3 DNA reads as TGTGCCAGCAGACCAACCGGGACAGGGATCCACGAGCAGTACTTC. Translated: CASRPTGTGIHEQYF. The chain links TRBV27 to TRBJ2-7, with 9 bases aligning to TRBD1. CDR3 size: 15 residues. Germline lookup yields CDR1 MNHEY and CDR2 SMNVEV (reference sequence). V lost 6 bases and J lost 5; bases outside the gene matches: 11.

This clone was detected only a few times. The J gene is TRBJ1-5, the V gene TRBV10-3; maybe TRBD1 (6 bases). The CDR3 sequence is 14 residues long. The V gene's germline CDR1 is ENHRY and CDR2 SYGVKD. V was cut by 4 bases and J by 3 bases, with 10 bases left in between. CDR3 sequence (DNA): TGTGCCATCAGTGGGCAGGGGATCAATCAGCCCCAGCATTTT. It translates to CAISGQGINQPQHF.

The chain recombines TRBV11-2 with TRBJ2-7, with D perhaps TRBD2 (5 bases). V shed 5 bases and J shed 5 bases, with 16 bases lying between them. From germline, CDR1 is SGHAT and CDR2 FQNNGV. The CDR3 covers 14 residues. The CDR3 coding sequence is TGTGCCAGCAGCCCGGCCCGGGGAAGAAACGAGCAGTACGTC. Protein product: CASSPARGRNEQYV.

This clone was detected only a few times. This chain links TRBV7-9 with TRBJ1-2; D remains ambiguous. Deletions cut 1 base from V and 8 bases from J, with 11 bases between. The germline V gene encodes CDR1 SEHNR and CDR2 FQNEAQ (reference sequence). The CDR3 consists of 13 residues. In nucleotides, the CDR3 is TGTGCCAGCAGCTTAGAAGAGGCGGGAGGCTACACCTTC. Its protein is CASSLEEAGGYTF.

The gene calls are TRBV5-1 and TRBJ2-1, with TRBD2 as a possible D gene (6 bases). The ends were cut back, 0 bases at V and 1 base at J, with 11 bases in the middle. The CDR3 covers 16 residues. CDR1 is SGHRS, CDR2 YFSETQ, per germline. CDR3 DNA sequence: TGCGCCAGCAGCTTGGAGGGGAGGCTATCCTACAATGAGCAGTTCTTC. The encoded protein is CASSLEGRLSYNEQFF.

The genes are TRBV21-1 and TRBJ2-2; TRBD1, the table's D call, was not compared with the DNA. TRBV21-1 corresponds to a pseudogene. This CDR3 is 14 amino acids long. CDR3 DNA sequence: TGTGCCAGCAGCAAACCAGCGAACACCGGGGAGCTGTTTTTT. It specifies CASSKPANTGELFF.

This clone was detected a few times. CDR3 loop: CAWNAGYSNQPQHF. In DNA form, the CDR3 reads TGTGCCTGGAACGCGGGATATAGCAATCAGCCCCAGCATTTT. The chain couples TRBV30 to TRBJ1-5; D remains unclear. Trimming left V 4 bases short and J 0 bases short, with 10 bases between. Germline CDR1 and CDR2: GTSNPN and SVGIG (reference sequence). The CDR3 totals 14 residues. The full variable domain, in which reference TRBV30 and TRBJ1-5 provide the parts outside the CDR3, is SQTIHQWPATLVQPVGSPLSLECTVEGTSNPNLYWYRQAAGRGLQLLFYSVGIGQISSEVPQNLSASRPQDRQFILSSKKLLLSDSGFYLCAWNAGYSNQPQHFGDGTRLSIL.

The table lists this clone with a few counts. The chain employs TRBV11-2 and TRBJ2-3, with D perhaps being TRBD1 or TRBD2 (5 bases each). The ends were cut back, 5 bases at V and 2 bases at J, with 11 bases in the middle. Germline V CDR1 and CDR2: SGHAT, FQNNGV. The CDR3 spans 14 residues. CDR3 amino acids: CASSPGPATDTQYF. CDR3 nucleotide sequence: TGTGCCAGCAGCCCGGGACCAGCCACAGATACGCAGTATTTT.

Concerning this clone: Its ends do not fully match the called genes, so a read error is possible. The rearrangement links TRBV7-2 to TRBJ2-7; TRBD1 aligns across 7 bases. Germline V lookup: CDR1 SGHTA, CDR2 FQGNSA. There are 15 residues in the CDR3. The chain's CDR3 is CASSQNPTGLYEQYF. CDR3 sequence (DNA): TGCGCCAGCAGCCAGAACCCGACAGGGTTATACGAGCAGTACTTC. The full variable domain, with the rest looked up from reference TRBV7-2 and TRBJ2-7, is GAGVSQSPSNKVTEKGKDVELRCDPISGHTALYWYRQSLGQGLEFLIYFQGNSAPDKSGLPSDRFSAERTGGSVSTLTIQRTQQEDSAVYLCASSQNPTGLYEQYFGPGTRLTVT.

This clone was seen a handful of times. The chain couples TRBV6-5 to TRBJ2-5; TRBD1 is a possible D gene (5 bases). V lost 10 bases and J lost 5, with 20 bases in between. Germline CDR1 reads MNHEY; CDR2 reads SVGAGI. CDR3 length equals 14 residues. CDR3 in DNA: TGTGCCACTCTCCAGGGTGGCCGGCGTGAGACCCAGTACTTC. It is translated as CATLQGGRRETQYF.

This clone occurred a few times. The rearrangement uses TRBV6-1 and TRBJ2-1; 15 bases are a match to TRBD2. V shed 6 bases, J shed 9 bases, and the junction held 6 bases outside the gene matches. The CDR3 runs to 15 residues. CDR1 is MNHNS, CDR2 SASEGT, per germline. The CDR3 loop reads CASRPGLAGGGEQFF. As DNA, the CDR3 is TGTGCCAGCAGACCCGGACTAGCGGGAGGGGGTGAGCAGTTCTTC.

This clone came up a few times. The V and J genes are TRBV6-4 and TRBJ2-6; D remains ambiguous. Trimming left V 8 bases short and J 0 bases short, with 11 bases between. There are 15 residues in the CDR3. The germline CDR1 and CDR2 sequences are MRHNA and SNTAGT. CDR3 nucleotides: TGTGCCAGCGCCCCCGGCTCCTCTGGGGCCAACGTCCTGACTTTC. Translating it yields CASAPGSSGANVLTF.

This clone was observed at least ten times. This chain uses TRBV7-2 with TRBJ2-3; 12 bases are a match to TRBD2. Germline V gives CDR1 SGHTA, CDR2 FQGNSA. The V gene end was trimmed by 3 bases and the J gene end by 5 bases; junction bases not matched to a gene: 12. This CDR3 comprises 18 residues. The CDR3 sequence is CASSLPSGRAWGRDTQYF. The CDR3 bases are TGTGCCAGCAGCTTGCCTAGCGGGAGGGCTTGGGGTAGAGATACGCAGTATTTT.

This chain joins TRBV5-6 and TRBJ2-7; D not resolved. The CDR3 spans 13 residues. The germline CDR1 and CDR2 sequences are SGHDT and YYEEEE. Trimming took 5 bases from V and 6 from J, leaving 15 bases between them. CDR3 amino acids: CASSLRMGVEQYF. Here the CDR3 DNA reads TGTGCCAGCAGTCTTCGGATGGGTGTCGAGCAGTACTTC.

The chain joins TRBV19 to TRBJ2-1, with a weak D call TRBD2 (6 bases). This CDR3 has 19 amino acids. The germline V gene has CDR1 LNHDA and CDR2 SQIVND (reference sequence). V lost 0 bases to trimming and J lost 0 bases, with 18 bases between them. For the CDR3, the DNA is TGTGCCAGTAGTATAGAGAAAGCGGGCCGACTCAGCTCCTACAATGAGCAGTTCTTC. Protein product: CASSIEKAGRLSSYNEQFF.

The chain combines TRBV4-1 with TRBJ2-7, with TRBD1 matching 7 bases. Germline CDR1 and CDR2: MGHRA and YSYEKL. V trimming: 4 bases; J trimming: 6 bases; junction bases outside the gene matches: 12. CDR3 length: 15 residues. The CDR3 spells CASSRQQGKGGEQYF. CDR3 coding DNA: TGCGCCAGCAGCCGGCAACAGGGGAAGGGTGGCGAGCAGTACTTC.

This clone was detected a few times. The chain combines TRBV5-6 with TRBJ1-1; unclear D gene. The V end was cut by 0 bases, the J end by 5 bases, with 11 bases between. Per the germline V gene, CDR1 is SGHDT and CDR2 is YYEEEE. This CDR3 has 14 amino acids. The CDR3 protein is CASSLGGIGTEAFF. CDR3 in DNA: TGTGCCAGCAGCTTGGGTGGGATTGGGACTGAAGCTTTCTTT.

This chain links TRBV9 with TRBJ1-6; TRBD1 matches at 7 bases. The CDR3 is 15 residues long. In germline, CDR1 is SGDLS, CDR2 YYNGEE. V lost 1 base to trimming and J lost 8 bases; unmatched junction nucleotides: 6. Here the CDR3 reads CASSVTGVLDSPLHF. For the CDR3, the DNA is TGTGCCAGCAGCGTAACAGGGGTATTAGATTCACCCCTCCACTTT.

The rearrangement uses TRBV6-5 and TRBJ2-7; D is unresolved. CDR1 MNHEY and CDR2 SVGAGI come from the germline V gene. CDR3 length: 12 residues. Trimming pared 8 bases from V and 6 bases from J, leaving 14 bases between. The CDR3 loop is CASLGFSGEQYF. The CDR3 DNA follows: TGTGCCAGCTTGGGGTTCAGTGGCGAGCAGTACTTC.

The chain uses TRBV18 and TRBJ2-1; possible D gene TRBD2, 5 bases. The CDR3 is 13 amino acids. Germline loops: CDR1 KGHSH, CDR2 LQKENI. Between the trimmed V and J ends, which lost 4 bases and 9 bases, there was a span of 13 bases. DNA for the CDR3: TGTGCCAGCTCACGAACTAGTATGAGTGAGCAGTTCTTC. Translating gives CASSRTSMSEQFF.

This clone appeared a few times. V gene TRBV5-4 combines with J gene TRBJ1-2, with 7 positions matching TRBD1. V lost 4 bases and J lost 4; bases outside the gene matches: 13. Germline V CDR1 and CDR2: SGHNT, YYREEE (reference sequence). The CDR3 has 16 amino acids. The CDR3 sequence is CASSPGTAAVGYGYTF. In nucleotides, the CDR3 is TGTGCCAGCAGCCCAGGGACAGCGGCCGTTGGCTATGGCTACACCTTC.

This clone appeared a few times. The chain links TRBV7-2 to TRBJ1-4; TRBD1 agrees at 8 bases. Germline V lookup: CDR1 SGHTA, CDR2 FQGNSA. The CDR3 is 13 residues long. V shed 1 base and J 8 bases; nucleotides not matched to a gene: 0. Here the CDR3 DNA reads TGTGCCAGCAGCTTAGGGGACAGGGAAAAACTGTTTTTT. Translating it yields CASSLGDREKLFF.

The V gene is TRBV7-9, the J gene TRBJ1-6, with no clear D. The length of the CDR3 is 14 residues. Germline V CDR1 and CDR2: SEHNR, FQNEAQ (reference sequence). Between the trimmed V and J ends, which lost 8 bases and 4 bases, there was a span of 12 bases. As DNA, the CDR3 is TGTGCCAGCCGGGAGGTGGGTTATAATTCACCCCTCCACTTT. Encoded protein: CASREVGYNSPLHF.

This clone was counted ten times or more. This chain uses TRBV14 with TRBJ2-1; D unresolved. Germline CDR1 reads SGHDN; CDR2 reads FVKESK. CDR3 size: 14 residues. V lost 2 bases and J 8 bases, leaving 13 bases between the germline ends. In DNA form, the CDR3 reads TGTGCCAGCAGCCAATATCCCGGCTTCTATGAGCAGTTCTTC. Translated, it gives CASSQYPGFYEQFF.

The rearrangement links TRBV11-2 to TRBJ2-5; D gene unclear. The CDR3 is 14 residues long. The germline V and J ends were trimmed by 6 bases and 5 bases, with 16 bases remaining between them. The germline V gene has CDR1 SGHAT and CDR2 FQNNGV. The CDR3 DNA sequence: TGTGCCAGCAGTCTTGCCCGGTCCAGTGAGACCCAGTACTTC. This encodes CASSLARSSETQYF.

This clone came up a few times. V and J are TRBV5-1 and TRBJ2-1; 7 nucleotides agree with TRBD1. Losses at the gene ends were 3 bases for V and 7 bases for J; bases not matched to a gene: 7. CDR3 length: 14 amino acids. CDR1 and CDR2 from the germline V gene are SGHRS and YFSETQ. DNA of the CDR3: TGCGCCAGCAGCTCTCAGACAGGGAATAATGAGCAGTTCTTC. Translating it yields CASSSQTGNNEQFF.

Note on this clone: Distinct nucleotide sequences in the sample also encode this CDR3. The rearrangement uses TRBV6-6 and TRBJ2-5, with D possibly matching TRBD1 (6 bases). Germline-derived CDR1 and CDR2 are MNHNY and SVGAGI (reference sequence). The V gene lost 2 bases and the J gene lost 5 bases, with 12 bases spanning the gap. This CDR3 has 14 amino acids. The DNA for the CDR3 is TGTGCCAGCAGTTACCTGGGGGCAGGGGAGACCCAGTACTTC. This codes for CASSYLGAGETQYF.

The V and J genes are TRBV7-2 and TRBJ2-1, with 7 bases identical to TRBD2. V gave up 0 bases and J gave up 8 bases; unmatched junction bases: 1. Germline lookup yields CDR1 SGHTA and CDR2 FQGNSA. The CDR3 runs 13 residues. The CDR3 is CASSLAGGHEQFF. Here the CDR3 DNA reads TGTGCCAGCAGCTTAGCGGGAGGGCATGAGCAGTTCTTC.

This clone was recorded many times. The rearrangement uses TRBV15 and TRBJ2-1, with D unclear. Trimming removed 4 bases from V and 6 bases from J, with 7 bases in between. In germline, CDR1 is LNHNV, CDR2 YYDKDF (reference sequence). The CDR3 has 12 amino acids. CDR3 nucleotide sequence: TGTGCCACCAGCATCCGGAGCAATGAGCAGTTCTTC. It encodes CATSIRSNEQFF.